Listed below are T cell receptor beta chains from one sample, sequenced in a study of blood T cell repertoires in COVID-19. Sequencing used immunoSEQ multiplex PCR; TCRdb keeps in-frame clones, though not all of them. In the table there are approximately 260,000 clones, 80% to 85% of which are singletons. Sequences were obtained from PBMCs or T cells enriched from blood (not recorded which). The origin of the receptors is a middle-aged man who had recovered from COVID-19. CDR3s include the opening cysteine and the closing phenylalanine or tryptophan. The order of the fields is D gene, J gene, V gene, clone size, CDR3 DNA, CDR3 protein. The D gene is left open where the match is weak. Clone size is shown for a subset of rows, as once, few, many or a class of expanded clone.

d_gene: NA; j_gene: TRBJ1-2; v_gene: TRBV7-7; abundance: NA; CDR3nt: TGTGCTAGCAGTTTACCACTACCTAGGGGCCCCGGAGGCTACACCTTC; CDR3aa: CASSLPLPRGPGGYTF
d_gene: TRBD1; j_gene: TRBJ2-1; v_gene: TRBV19; abundance: NA; CDR3nt: TGTGCCAGTAGGGGGACAGGGGGATTGAATGAGCAGTTCTTC; CDR3aa: CASRGTGGLNEQFF
d_gene: NA; j_gene: TRBJ2-1; v_gene: TRBV28; abundance: NA; CDR3nt: TGTGCCAGCAGTTTGGGGGACTTTAACAATGAGCAGTTCTTC; CDR3aa: CASSLGDFNNEQFF
d_gene: TRBD2; j_gene: TRBJ2-2; v_gene: TRBV11-3; abundance: NA; CDR3nt: TGTGCCAGCACCGCCTGGGCCGGGACTAGCGGGGAAACGGAGCTGTTTTTT; CDR3aa: CASTAWAGTSGETELFF
d_gene: NA; j_gene: TRBJ1-4; v_gene: TRBV7-9; abundance: NA; CDR3nt: TGTGCCAGCAGCTTACCGGGATTGGCTGAAAAACTGTTTTTT; CDR3aa: CASSLPGLAEKLFF
d_gene: TRBD2; j_gene: TRBJ2-7; v_gene: TRBV13; abundance: NA; CDR3nt: TGTGCCAGCAGCGGCAGTAAACTAGCGGGGAACTCCTACGAGCAGTACTTC; CDR3aa: CASSGSKLAGNSYEQYF
d_gene: NA; j_gene: TRBJ2-7; v_gene: TRBV7-2; abundance: NA; CDR3nt: TGTGCCAGCAGCTTAGTCCCGAGGGAGTCAGCCTACGAGCAGTACTTC; CDR3aa: CASSLVPRESAYEQYF
d_gene: NA; j_gene: TRBJ1-5; v_gene: TRBV2; abundance: NA; CDR3nt: TGTGCCAGCAGTGAATCTTGGGGCCCCACCCAGCATTTT; CDR3aa: CASSESWGPTQHF
d_gene: NA; j_gene: TRBJ1-3; v_gene: TRBV5-1; abundance: once; CDR3nt: TGCGCCAGCAGCTTCGAGGGATCCGGAAACACCATATATTTT; CDR3aa: CASSFEGSGNTIYF
d_gene: TRBD1; j_gene: TRBJ2-5; v_gene: TRBV7-2; abundance: once; CDR3nt: TGTGCCAGCAGCCCGGACAGGGCCTACCAAGAGACCCAGTACTTC; CDR3aa: CASSPDRAYQETQYF
d_gene: NA; j_gene: TRBJ1-2; v_gene: TRBV29-1; abundance: NA; CDR3nt: TGCAGCGTTCCGGGGGGGGGACCCAACTATGGCTACACCTTC; CDR3aa: CSVPGGGPNYGYTF
d_gene: NA; j_gene: TRBJ2-1; v_gene: TRBV29-1; abundance: NA; CDR3nt: TGCAGCTCTGGGCCAGGCTACGGTGAGCAGTTCTTC; CDR3aa: CSSGPGYGEQFF
d_gene: NA; j_gene: TRBJ2-3; v_gene: TRBV14; abundance: NA; CDR3nt: TGTGCCAGCAGCCAATTACAGCTACCCACAGATACGCAGTATTTT; CDR3aa: CASSQLQLPTDTQYF
d_gene: TRBD1; j_gene: TRBJ1-2; v_gene: TRBV7-2; abundance: NA; CDR3nt: TGTGCCAGCAGCTTAGCCGGACAGGGTTTCTATGGCTACACCTTC; CDR3aa: CASSLAGQGFYGYTF
d_gene: NA; j_gene: TRBJ1-2; v_gene: TRBV29-1; abundance: NA; CDR3nt: TGCAGCGTTGAGAACTGGGGACAAGGCGACTATGGCTACACCTTC; CDR3aa: CSVENWGQGDYGYTF
d_gene: TRBD2; j_gene: TRBJ2-1; v_gene: TRBV5-1; abundance: once; CDR3nt: TGCGCCAGCAGCCCCGGACTAGCGGGAGGAAGTGAGCAGTTCTTC; CDR3aa: CASSPGLAGGSEQFF
d_gene: TRBD1; j_gene: TRBJ1-6; v_gene: TRBV5-8; abundance: NA; CDR3nt: TGTGCCAGCACCCCAAGGACAGGGGTTTTCTATTCACCCCTCCACTTT; CDR3aa: CASTPRTGVFYSPLHF
d_gene: NA; j_gene: TRBJ1-2; v_gene: TRBV20-1; abundance: NA; CDR3nt: TGCAGTGCTAGTCCGGAGGCCTATCGTGGCTACACCTTC; CDR3aa: CSASPEAYRGYTF
d_gene: TRBD1; j_gene: TRBJ1-3; v_gene: TRBV11-2; abundance: NA; CDR3nt: TGTGCCAGCAGCCTACAGGGGCATCCTGGAAACACCATATATTTT; CDR3aa: CASSLQGHPGNTIYF
d_gene: TRBD1; j_gene: TRBJ2-2; v_gene: TRBV27; abundance: NA; CDR3nt: TGTGCCAGCACTAGGTCCGGGGGACAGGGGACCGGGGAGCTGTTTTTT; CDR3aa: CASTRSGGQGTGELFF
d_gene: NA; j_gene: TRBJ2-7; v_gene: TRBV27; abundance: NA; CDR3nt: TGTGCCAGCAGCTCGGCCCCGGGACAACAAACCTACGAGCAGTACTTC; CDR3aa: CASSSAPGQQTYEQYF
d_gene: TRBD2; j_gene: TRBJ2-3; v_gene: TRBV4-2; abundance: once; CDR3nt: TGTGCCAGCAGCCAAGGGAGTTGGCTAGCGGGGGGTGCAGATACGCAGTATTTT; CDR3aa: CASSQGSWLAGGADTQYF
d_gene: NA; j_gene: TRBJ1-4; v_gene: TRBV6-1; abundance: NA; CDR3nt: TGTGCCAGCAGTGAAGCGTCGCGGGGTCCTAATGAAAAACTGTTTTTT; CDR3aa: CASSEASRGPNEKLFF
d_gene: NA; j_gene: TRBJ2-3; v_gene: TRBV5-5; abundance: once; CDR3nt: TGTGCCAGCAGCCTAGACGGGTTTACGCAGTATTTT; CDR3aa: CASSLDGFTQYF
d_gene: TRBD1; j_gene: TRBJ1-5; v_gene: TRBV5-5; abundance: NA; CDR3nt: TGTGCCAGCAGCGGAGGGACAGTAATTAATCAGCCCCAGCATTTT; CDR3aa: CASSGGTVINQPQHF
d_gene: TRBD2; j_gene: TRBJ2-3; v_gene: TRBV6-2/TRBV6-3; abundance: NA; CDR3nt: TGTGCCAGCAGTCACCCTCGGGGGGACGGCACAGATACGCAGTATTTT; CDR3aa: CASSHPRGDGTDTQYF
d_gene: NA; j_gene: TRBJ2-7; v_gene: TRBV2; abundance: few; CDR3nt: TGTGCCAGCAGGTACAGGTACGAGCAGTACTTC; CDR3aa: CASRYRYEQYF
d_gene: TRBD1; j_gene: TRBJ2-6; v_gene: TRBV28; abundance: few; CDR3nt: TGTGCCAGCGCACAGGGGGTCTCTGGGGCCAACGTCCTGACTTTC; CDR3aa: CASAQGVSGANVLTF
d_gene: TRBD1; j_gene: TRBJ2-7; v_gene: TRBV6-5; abundance: NA; CDR3nt: TGTGCCAGCAGTTTTGACAGGGGAGCAGGGGAGCAGTACTTC; CDR3aa: CASSFDRGAGEQYF
d_gene: NA; j_gene: TRBJ1-2; v_gene: TRBV29-1; abundance: NA; CDR3nt: TGCAGCGTTGGGACATTTGGAGGGAACTATGGCTACACCTTC; CDR3aa: CSVGTFGGNYGYTF
d_gene: NA; j_gene: TRBJ2-7; v_gene: TRBV12-3/TRBV12-4; abundance: NA; CDR3nt: TGTGCCAGCAGTTTAGGTCTCTACGAGCAGTACTTC; CDR3aa: CASSLGLYEQYF
d_gene: TRBD1; j_gene: TRBJ2-7; v_gene: TRBV5-5; abundance: NA; CDR3nt: TGTGCCAGCAGCTCCGGGACAGGGTCCTACGAGCAGTACTTC; CDR3aa: CASSSGTGSYEQYF
d_gene: NA; j_gene: TRBJ2-2; v_gene: TRBV24-1; abundance: NA; CDR3nt: TGTGCCACCAGTGCCCTAACAGGGAGTTACACCGGGGAGCTGTTTTTT; CDR3aa: CATSALTGSYTGELFF
d_gene: NA; j_gene: TRBJ1-6; v_gene: TRBV7-2; abundance: NA; CDR3nt: TGTGCCAGCAGCCCACACGGGGGTCCGACCCCCCTCCACTTT; CDR3aa: CASSPHGGPTPLHF
d_gene: NA; j_gene: TRBJ1-5; v_gene: TRBV12-3/TRBV12-4; abundance: NA; CDR3nt: TGTGCCAGCAGTTTACAGGGTTGGTCCCAGCATTTT; CDR3aa: CASSLQGWSQHF
d_gene: NA; j_gene: TRBJ1-2; v_gene: TRBV27; abundance: NA; CDR3nt: TGTGCCAGCAGCCCGTTTGTTAACTATGGCTACACCTTC; CDR3aa: CASSPFVNYGYTF
d_gene: TRBD2; j_gene: TRBJ2-3; v_gene: TRBV9; abundance: once; CDR3nt: TGTGCCAGCAGCGTAGTAGCGGGAGGGCCGATAGATACGCAGTATTTT; CDR3aa: CASSVVAGGPIDTQYF